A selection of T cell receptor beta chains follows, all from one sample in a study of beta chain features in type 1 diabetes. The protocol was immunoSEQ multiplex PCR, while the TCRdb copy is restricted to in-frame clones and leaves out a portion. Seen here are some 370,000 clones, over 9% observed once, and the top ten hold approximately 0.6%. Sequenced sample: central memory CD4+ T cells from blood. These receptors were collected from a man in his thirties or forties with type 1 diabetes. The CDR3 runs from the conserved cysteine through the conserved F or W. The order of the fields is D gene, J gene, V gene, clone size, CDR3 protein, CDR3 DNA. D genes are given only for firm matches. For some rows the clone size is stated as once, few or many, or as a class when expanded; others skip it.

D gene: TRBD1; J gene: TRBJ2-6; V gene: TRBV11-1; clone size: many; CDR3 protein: CASSPHGTGAHSGANVLTF; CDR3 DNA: TGTGCCAGCAGCCCGCATGGGACAGGGGCACACTCTGGGGCCAACGTCCTGACTTTC
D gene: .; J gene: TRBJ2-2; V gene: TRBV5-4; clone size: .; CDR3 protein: CASSLGTATGELFF; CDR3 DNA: TGTGCCAGCAGCTTGGGGACCGCTACCGGGGAGCTGTTTTTT
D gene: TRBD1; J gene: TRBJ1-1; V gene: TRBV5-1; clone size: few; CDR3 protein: CASSNGQGSVTEAFF; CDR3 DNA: TGCGCCAGCAGCAACGGACAGGGGAGTGTGACTGAAGCTTTCTTT
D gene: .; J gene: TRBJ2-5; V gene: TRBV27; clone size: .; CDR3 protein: CASSSVNQETQYF; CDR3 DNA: TGTGCCAGCAGTTCGGTCAACCAAGAGACCCAGTACTTC
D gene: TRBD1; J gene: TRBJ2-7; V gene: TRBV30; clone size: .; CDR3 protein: CAWRFRGTGLHEQYF; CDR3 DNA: TGTGCCTGGAGATTCCGGGGGACAGGGTTGCACGAGCAGTACTTC
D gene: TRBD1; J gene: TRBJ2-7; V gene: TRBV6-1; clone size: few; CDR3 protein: CASSEALGRGYEQYF; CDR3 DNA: TGTGCCAGCAGTGAAGCTTTAGGCAGGGGGTACGAGCAGTACTTC
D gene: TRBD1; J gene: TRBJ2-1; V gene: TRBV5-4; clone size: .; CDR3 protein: CASSQTEGTASYNEQFF; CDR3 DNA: TGTGCCAGCAGCCAAACCGAGGGGACAGCCTCCTACAATGAGCAGTTCTTC
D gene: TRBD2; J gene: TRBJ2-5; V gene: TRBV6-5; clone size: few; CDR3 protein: CASSSGSSGKETQYF; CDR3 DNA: TGTGCCAGCAGTTCAGGGAGTAGCGGGAAAGAGACCCAGTACTTC
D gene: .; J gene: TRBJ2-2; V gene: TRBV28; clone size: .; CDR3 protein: CASSLWITGELFF; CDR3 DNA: TGTGCCAGCAGTTTATGGATCACCGGGGAGCTGTTTTTT
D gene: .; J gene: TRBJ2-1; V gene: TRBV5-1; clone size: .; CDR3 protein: CASSLQGTFENEQFF; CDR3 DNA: TGCGCCAGCAGCTTACAGGGTACGTTTGAGAATGAGCAGTTCTTC
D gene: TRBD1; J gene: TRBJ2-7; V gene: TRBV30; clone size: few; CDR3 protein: CAWNGRGTGRYEQYF; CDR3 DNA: TGTGCCTGGAATGGGAGGGGGACAGGGCGCTACGAGCAGTACTTC
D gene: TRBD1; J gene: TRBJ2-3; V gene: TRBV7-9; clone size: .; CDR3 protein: CASSLQGASSDTQYF; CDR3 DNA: TGTGCCAGCAGCCTACAGGGGGCTTCATCAGATACGCAGTATTTT
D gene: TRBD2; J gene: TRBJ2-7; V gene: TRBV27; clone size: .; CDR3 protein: CASSKTSAGSYEQYF; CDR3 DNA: TGTGCCAGCAGCAAGACTAGCGCCGGATCCTACGAGCAGTACTTC
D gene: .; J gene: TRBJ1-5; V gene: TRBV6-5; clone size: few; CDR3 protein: CASEGLQGQVQPQHF; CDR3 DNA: TGTGCCAGCGAAGGGTTACAGGGTCAGGTTCAGCCCCAGCATTTT
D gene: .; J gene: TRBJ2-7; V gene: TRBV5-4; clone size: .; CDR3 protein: CASSFGGADYEQYF; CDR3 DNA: TGTGCCAGCAGCTTCGGCGGAGCGGATTACGAGCAGTACTTC
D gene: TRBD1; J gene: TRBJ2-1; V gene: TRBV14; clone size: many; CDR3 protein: CASSHGYRDSSYNEQFF; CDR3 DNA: TGTGCCAGCAGCCATGGTTACAGGGACAGCTCCTACAATGAGCAGTTCTTC
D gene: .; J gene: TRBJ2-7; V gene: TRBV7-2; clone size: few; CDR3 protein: CASRQGSSYEQYF; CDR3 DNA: TGTGCCAGCAGGCAGGGAAGCTCCTACGAGCAGTACTTC
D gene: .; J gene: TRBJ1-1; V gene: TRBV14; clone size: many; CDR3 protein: CASSHQVGNTEAFF; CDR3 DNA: TGTGCCAGCAGCCATCAGGTTGGGAACACTGAAGCTTTCTTT
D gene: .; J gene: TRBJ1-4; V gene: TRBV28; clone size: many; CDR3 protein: CASSPREINEKLFF; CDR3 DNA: TGTGCCAGCAGTCCCCGGGAGATAAATGAAAAACTGTTTTTT
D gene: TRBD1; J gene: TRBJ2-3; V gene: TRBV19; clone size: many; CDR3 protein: CASSIWATGGSGDTQYF; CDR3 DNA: TGTGCCAGTAGTATTTGGGCCACAGGGGGCTCTGGAGATACGCAGTATTTT
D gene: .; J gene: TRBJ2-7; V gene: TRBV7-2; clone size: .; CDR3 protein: CASSPPPLNEQYF; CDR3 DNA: TGTGCCAGCAGCCCTCCCCCTCTCAACGAGCAGTACTTC
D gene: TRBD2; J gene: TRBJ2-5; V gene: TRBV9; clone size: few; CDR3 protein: CASSPGAGGVQETQYF; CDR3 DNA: TGTGCCAGCAGCCCGGGAGCGGGGGGGGTCCAAGAGACCCAGTACTTC
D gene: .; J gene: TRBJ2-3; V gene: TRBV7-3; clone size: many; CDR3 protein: CASSSGAVDTQYF; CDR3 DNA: TGTGCCAGCAGCTCCGGGGCTGTGGATACGCAGTATTTT
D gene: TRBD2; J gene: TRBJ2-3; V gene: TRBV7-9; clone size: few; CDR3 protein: CASSPRTSGSPDTQYF; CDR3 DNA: TGTGCCAGCAGCCCCCGGACTAGCGGGAGTCCAGATACGCAGTATTTT
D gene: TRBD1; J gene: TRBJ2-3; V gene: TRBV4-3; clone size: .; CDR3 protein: CASSSGQGETTQYF; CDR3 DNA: TGCGCCAGCAGCTCGGGACAGGGGGAAACTACGCAGTATTTT
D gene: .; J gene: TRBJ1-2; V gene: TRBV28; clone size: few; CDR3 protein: CASSQGNYGYTF; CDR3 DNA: TGTGCCAGCAGTCAGGGGAACTATGGCTACACCTTC
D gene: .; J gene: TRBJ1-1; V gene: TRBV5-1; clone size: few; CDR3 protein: CASSLDFDYTEAFF; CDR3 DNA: TGCGCCAGCAGCTTGGACTTCGATTACACTGAAGCTTTCTTT
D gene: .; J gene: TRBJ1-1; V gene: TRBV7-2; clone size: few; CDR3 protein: CASSQKAMRAFF; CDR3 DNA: TGTGCCAGCAGCCAGAAGGCGATGAGGGCTTTCTTT
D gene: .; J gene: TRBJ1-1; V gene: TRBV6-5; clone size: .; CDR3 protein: CASGTVMNTEAFF; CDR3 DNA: TGTGCCAGCGGGACGGTCATGAACACTGAAGCTTTCTTT
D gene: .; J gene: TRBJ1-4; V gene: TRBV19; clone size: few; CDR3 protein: CASTGKTGKSEKLFF; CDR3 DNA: TGTGCCAGTACCGGAAAGACAGGAAAGAGTGAAAAACTGTTTTTT
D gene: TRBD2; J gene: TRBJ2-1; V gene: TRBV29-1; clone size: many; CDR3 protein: CSAREGLAGVNEQFF; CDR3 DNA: TGCAGCGCTCGCGAAGGCCTAGCGGGAGTCAATGAGCAGTTCTTC
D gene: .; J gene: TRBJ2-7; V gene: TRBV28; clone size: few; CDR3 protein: CASSSGTYYYEQYF; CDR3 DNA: TGTGCCAGCAGTTCCGGGACTTACTACTACGAGCAGTACTTC
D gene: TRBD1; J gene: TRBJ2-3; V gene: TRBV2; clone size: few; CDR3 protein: CGGSDRADTQYF; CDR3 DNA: TGTGGGGGCAGTGACAGGGCAGATACGCAGTATTTT
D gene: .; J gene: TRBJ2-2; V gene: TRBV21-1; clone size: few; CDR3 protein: CASSLWGQHTGELFF; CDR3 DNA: TGTGCCAGCAGCTTGTGGGGACAGCACACCGGGGAGCTGTTTTTT
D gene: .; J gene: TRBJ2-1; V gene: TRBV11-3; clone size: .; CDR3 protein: CASSFSDEQFF; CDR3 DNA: TGTGCCAGCAGCTTTAGCGATGAGCAGTTCTTC
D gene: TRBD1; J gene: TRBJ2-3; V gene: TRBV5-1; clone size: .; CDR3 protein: CASRTGTGNTDTQYF; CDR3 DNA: TGCGCCAGCAGGACCGGGACAGGGAACACAGATACGCAATATTTT
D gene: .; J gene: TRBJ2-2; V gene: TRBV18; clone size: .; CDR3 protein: CASSPDTNTGELFF; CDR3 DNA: TGTGCCAGCTCCCCGGACACGAACACCGGGGAGCTGTTTTTT
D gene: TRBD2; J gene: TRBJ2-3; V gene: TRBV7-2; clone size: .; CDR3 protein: CASSGASGPFTDTQYF; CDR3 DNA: TGTGCCAGCAGCGGGGCTAGCGGGCCCTTCACAGATACGCAGTATTTT
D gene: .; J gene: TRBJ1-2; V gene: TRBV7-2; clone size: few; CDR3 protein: CASSPAEGDRGYTF; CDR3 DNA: TGTGCCAGCAGCCCCGCAGAGGGGGATCGTGGCTACACCTTC
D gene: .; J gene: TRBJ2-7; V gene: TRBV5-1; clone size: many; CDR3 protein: CASSPRDASEQYF; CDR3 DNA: TGCGCCAGCAGCCCCCGGGACGCCAGTGAGCAGTACTTC
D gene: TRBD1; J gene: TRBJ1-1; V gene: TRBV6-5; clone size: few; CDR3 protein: CASSYRDRSEAFF; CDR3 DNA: TGTGCCAGCAGCTATCGGGACAGAAGCGAAGCTTTCTTT
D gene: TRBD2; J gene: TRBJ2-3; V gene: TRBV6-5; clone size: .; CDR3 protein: CASSLGLAEDTQYF; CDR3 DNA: TGTGCCAGCAGTTTGGGACTAGCGGAAGATACGCAGTATTTT
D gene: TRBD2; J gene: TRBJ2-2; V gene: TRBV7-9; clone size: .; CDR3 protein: CASSLAGGRTGELFF; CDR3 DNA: TGTGCCAGCAGTCTAGCGGGAGGGAGGACCGGGGAGCTGTTTTTT
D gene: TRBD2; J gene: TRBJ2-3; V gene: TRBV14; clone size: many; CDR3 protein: CASSQDLLAGGTDTQYF; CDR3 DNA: TGTGCCAGCAGCCAAGATCTGCTAGCGGGAGGTACAGATACGCAGTATTTT
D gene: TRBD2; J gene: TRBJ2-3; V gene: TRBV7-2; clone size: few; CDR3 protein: CASSLLAGVSTDTQYF; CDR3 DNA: TGTGCCAGCAGCTTATTAGCGGGAGTGTCGACAGATACGCAGTATTTT
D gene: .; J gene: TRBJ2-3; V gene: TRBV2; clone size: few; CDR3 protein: CASSEALWTDTQYF; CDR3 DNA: TGTGCCAGCAGTGAAGCGCTTTGGACAGATACGCAGTATTTT
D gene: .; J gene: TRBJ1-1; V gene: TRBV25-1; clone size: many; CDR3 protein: CASSDQGPEAFF; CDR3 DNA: TGTGCCAGCAGTGACCAGGGGCCCGAAGCTTTCTTT
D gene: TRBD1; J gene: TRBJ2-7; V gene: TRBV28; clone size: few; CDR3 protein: CASRFGQGIPYEQYF; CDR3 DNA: TGTGCCAGCAGATTTGGACAGGGTATTCCCTACGAGCAGTACTTC
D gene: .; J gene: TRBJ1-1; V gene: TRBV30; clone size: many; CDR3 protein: CAWGADGTGMSEAFF; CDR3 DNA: TGTGCCTGGGGGGCTGACGGGACGGGTATGTCTGAAGCTTTCTTT
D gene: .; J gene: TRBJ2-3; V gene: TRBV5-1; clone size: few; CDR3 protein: CASSFGHGSDTQYF; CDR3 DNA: TGCGCCAGCAGCTTCGGACACGGCTCGGATACGCAGTATTTT